The 8 T cell receptor beta chains presented below share a single source sample, sequenced in a study of T cells in Graves' hyperthyroidism and ophthalmopathy. From RNA transcripts, TCR beta CDR3 regions were amplified. Using the HTBI primer set, a first-round RT-PCR was run on the TCR CDR3. Via MiXCR, TCRdb re-called the multiplex PCR reads, giving one row per CDR3 protein. The data show fewer than 600,000 distinct CDR3 sequences, about 15% seen once. The specimen sequenced was blood. The source is a woman in her thirties or forties with Graves' hyperthyroidism.

This clonotype was found a few times. V is TRBV5-1 and J is TRBJ1-1; 7 nucleotides agree with TRBD1. Germline trimming cut 4 bases from V and 7 bases from J; bases unmatched to any gene: 7. Germline V CDR1 and CDR2: SGHRS, YFSETQ. This CDR3 is 13 amino acids long. Written as DNA, the CDR3 is TGCGCCAGCAGCAATAGGGGGCCGGGTGAAGCTTTCTTT. It encodes CASSNRGPGEAFF.

The rearrangement joins TRBV9 to TRBJ2-1; a possible D gene is TRBD2 (5 bases). Germline V gives CDR1 SGDLS, CDR2 YYNGEE. Trimming took 3 bases from V and 4 from J, leaving 20 bases between them. CDR3 length: 17 amino acids. The CDR3 nucleotides are TGTGCCAGCAGCGCCGAGGGTAATGGCGGAGAGTACAATGAGCAGTTCTTC. Translating gives CASSAEGNGGEYNEQFF. Looking up the rest from reference TRBV9 and TRBJ2-1 gives the full variable domain: DSGVTQTPKHLITATGQRVTLRCSPRSGDLSVYWYQQSLDQGLQFLIQYYNGEERAKGNILERFSAQQFPDLHSELNLSSLELGDSALYFCASSAEGNGGEYNEQFFGPGTRLTVL.

This clonotype appeared many times. The CDR3 is CSARGDRESETQYF. As DNA, the CDR3 is TGCAGTGCTAGAGGGGACAGGGAGTCGGAGACCCAGTACTTC. J is TRBJ2-5 and V is TRBV20-1; 9 bases map to TRBD1. The CDR3 contains 14 residues. Unmatched junction bases numbered 5, after V lost 1 base and J lost 5 bases. Germline V gene sequence: CDR1 DFQATT, CDR2 SNEGSKA (reference sequence).

This clonotype has at least ten counts. V usage is TRBV20-1 and J usage is TRBJ2-3; perhaps D is TRBD1 or TRBD2 (5 bases each). Germline CDR1 is DFQATT and CDR2 is SNEGSKA (reference sequence). The CDR3 is 17 amino acids. Trimming cost V 5 bases and J 4 bases, with 25 bases left between them. The CDR3 sequence is CSAPSAGTLGRADTQYF. CDR3 coding DNA: TGCAGTGCTCCCTCCGCCGGGACCCTCGGACGGGCAGATACGCAGTATTTT.

This clonotype was seen many times. The genes are TRBV20-1 and TRBJ1-5; D is possibly TRBD1 (5 bases). Trimming took off 1 base at V and 2 bases at J, with 18 bases between the two ends. CDR1 and CDR2 from the germline V gene are DFQATT and SNEGSKA (reference sequence). This CDR3 region has 17 residues. CDR3 in amino acids: CSARGSVVGGGNQPQHF. The DNA for the CDR3 is TGCAGTGCTAGAGGTTCGGTCGTGGGAGGGGGCAATCAGCCCCAGCATTTT.

The chain employs TRBV20-1 and TRBJ1-3; D uncertain. This CDR3 contains 13 residues. CDR1 and CDR2 from the germline V gene are DFQATT and SNEGSKA (reference sequence). Trimming pared 0 bases from V and 1 base from J, leaving 4 bases between. CDR3 bases: TGCAGTGCTAGAGAAAAGTCTGGAAACACCATATATTTT. The encoded protein is CSAREKSGNTIYF.

The CDR3 sequence: CASSLTSGRSGGELFF. Here the CDR3 DNA reads TGTGCCAGCAGTCTGACTAGCGGGAGGTCTGGCGGGGAGCTGTTTTTT. V is TRBV12-3 or TRBV12-4 and J is TRBJ2-2, with 13 nucleotides matching TRBD2. The V gene end was trimmed by 5 bases and the J gene end by 7 bases; junction bases not matched to a gene: 7. This CDR3 region has 16 residues.

This clonotype was observed many times. V gene TRBV4-1 combines with J gene TRBJ2-7; D gene ambiguous. Germline CDR1 reads MGHRA; CDR2 reads YSYEKL. The CDR3 spans 13 residues. Between the trimmed V and J ends, which lost 0 bases and 7 bases, there was a span of 10 bases. The CDR3 sequence is CASSQEGTREQYF. CDR3 bases: TGCGCCAGCAGCCAAGAAGGTACGCGGGAGCAGTACTTC.